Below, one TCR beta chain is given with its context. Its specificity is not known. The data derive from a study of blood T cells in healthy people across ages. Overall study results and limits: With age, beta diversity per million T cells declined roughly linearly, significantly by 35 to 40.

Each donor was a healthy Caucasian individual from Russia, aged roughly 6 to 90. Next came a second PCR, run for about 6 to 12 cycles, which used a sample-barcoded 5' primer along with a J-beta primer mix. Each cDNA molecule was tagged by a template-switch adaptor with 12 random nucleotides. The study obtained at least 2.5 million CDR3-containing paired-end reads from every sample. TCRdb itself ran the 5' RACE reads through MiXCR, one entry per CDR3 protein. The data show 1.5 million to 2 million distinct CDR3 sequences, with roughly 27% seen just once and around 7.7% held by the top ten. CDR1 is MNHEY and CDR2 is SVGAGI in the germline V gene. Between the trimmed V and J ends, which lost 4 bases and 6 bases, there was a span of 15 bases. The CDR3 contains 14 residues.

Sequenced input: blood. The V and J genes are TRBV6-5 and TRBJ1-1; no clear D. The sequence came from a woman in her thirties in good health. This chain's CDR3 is CASSFSPGNAEAFF. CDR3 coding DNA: TGTGCCAGCAGTTTTAGCCCTGGGAATGCTGAAGCTTTCTTT.